This T cell receptor beta chain was identified in a study of blood T cells in healthy people across ages. A J-beta primer mix and a sample-barcoded 5' primer were used in a second PCR of about 7 to 12 cycles. TCRdb re-derived calls from the 5' RACE reads in MiXCR, one entry per CDR3 protein. The table includes roughly 1.6 million distinct CDR3 sequences, about 31% detected once. Per the germline V gene, CDR1 is SEHNR and CDR2 is FQNEAQ (reference sequence). The CDR3 is made up of 15 amino acids. The junction had 6 bases not matched to a gene; V was cut back by 4 bases and J by 5 bases. In terms of origin and age, donors were healthy Caucasian individuals from Russia aged about 6 to 90. Each donor supplied approximately 10 milliliters of peripheral blood.

Sequencing was carried out using blood. The rearrangement links TRBV7-9 to TRBJ2-7; 12 bases map to TRBD2. This sequence was found in a woman aged 25 to 39 in good health. This chain's CDR3 is CASSYLLAGGNEQYF. DNA of the CDR3: TGTGCCAGCAGCTACCTACTAGCGGGAGGAAACGAGCAGTACTTC.